This TCR beta chain is from a study of post-analysis software for immune sequencing data. As for the study in general: Recorded disease courses covered relapsing-remitting, secondary progressive and progressive-relapsing multiple sclerosis. Some patients had no subtype annotation.

There are many counts of this clonotype. Its antigen is not identified. The CDR3 is made up of 13 amino acids. Germline V gene lookup returns CDR1 DFQATT and CDR2 SNEGSKA (reference sequence). Trimming removed 1 base from V and 4 bases from J, with 8 bases in between. Study outcomes and limitations: There was significantly lower normalized Chao1 diversity in multiple sclerosis patients than in controls. Elevated frequency relative to controls characterized four or five TRBV segments in patients, TRBV5-6, TRBV5-1 and TRBV20-1 among them.

Tagging with unique molecular identifiers was a feature of the TCR beta cDNA libraries. TCRdb itself ran the PCR reads through MiXCR, one entry per CDR3 protein. The table lists more than 500,000 distinct CDR3 sequences, around 31% of them singletons. This chain uses TRBV20-1 with TRBJ2-1, with D possibly TRBD2 on 6 matching bases. The clonotype originates from a girl under 18 with multiple sclerosis. Sequenced: blood. The chain's CDR3 is CSARGRVYNEQFF. The DNA of the CDR3 is TGCAGTGCTAGAGGGAGGGTATACAATGAGCAGTTCTTC.